This TCR beta chain was identified in a study of blood T cells in healthy people across ages. The study, taken as a whole, reports: TCR beta diversity correlated strongly with naive T cell percentage.

Per germline, CDR1 SGDLS and CDR2 YYNGEE. There are 17 residues in the CDR3. V shed 0 bases and J 3 bases; nucleotides not matched to a gene: 8. Through a sample-barcoded 5' primer and a J-beta primer mix, a second PCR was run for roughly 6 to 12 cycles. TCRdb itself ran the 5' RACE reads through MiXCR, one entry per CDR3 protein. The profile shows roughly 1,100,000 distinct CDR3 sequences, around 25% of them singletons. Comments on this clonotype: What it binds is not known.

These data also featured in a second study, about T cells of mothers and their children. According to that study: The overlap seen between related mothers and children slightly exceeded that of unrelated pairs, though not significantly.

This receptor was obtained from a girl aged 2-10 years in good health. The rearrangement joins TRBV9 to TRBJ2-3, with 9 bases matching TRBD2. Material: blood. The chain's CDR3 is CASSVGAGSGGTDTQYF. The CDR3 DNA reads as TGTGCCAGCAGCGTAGGAGCTGGGAGCGGGGGGACAGATACGCAGTATTTT.